This T cell receptor beta chain was obtained from a study of cytomegalovirus exposure and HLA in healthy donors. Assay: immunoSEQ multiplex PCR; the TCRdb copy retains only in-frame clones and omits some. In the table there are around 300,000 clones, 70% to 90% of which are singletons. Study observations and caveats: Diagnosis of cytomegalovirus status made by the classifier reportedly showed high specificity and sensitivity.

V shed 8 bases, J shed 7 bases, and the junction held 13 bases outside the gene matches. Germline values: CDR1 LNHNV, CDR2 YYDKDF (reference sequence). The CDR3 runs 15 residues. Remarks on this clone: What it binds is not known.

This receptor was obtained from a woman under 30 in good health and CMV-seronegative. Material: PBMCs. J is TRBJ2-3 and V is TRBV15, with 9 bases lining up with TRBD2. The CDR3 DNA reads as TGTGCCACCGGCCGGGGGCGGGGGGGTAGGTATACGCAGTATTTT. Translation gives CATGRGRGGRYTQYF. Based on the CDR3 plus reference TRBV15 and TRBJ2-3, the full variable domain is DAMVIQNPRYQVTQFGKPVTLSCSQTLNHNVMYWYQQKSSQAPKLLFHYYDKDFNNEADTPDNFQSRRPNTSFCFLDIRSPGLGDTAMYLCATGRGRGGRYTQYFGPGTRLTVL.